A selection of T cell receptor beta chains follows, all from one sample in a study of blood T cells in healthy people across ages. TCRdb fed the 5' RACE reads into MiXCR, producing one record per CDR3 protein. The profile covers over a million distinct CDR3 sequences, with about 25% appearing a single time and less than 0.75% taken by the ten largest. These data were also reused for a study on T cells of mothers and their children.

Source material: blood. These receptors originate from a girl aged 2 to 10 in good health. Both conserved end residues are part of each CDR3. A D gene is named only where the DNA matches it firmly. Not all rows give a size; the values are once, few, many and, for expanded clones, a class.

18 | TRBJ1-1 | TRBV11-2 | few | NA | TGTGCCAGCAGCTTAGATCCGTCATTTAGGGGTATGAACACTGAAGCTTTCTTT | CASSLDPSFRGMNTEAFF
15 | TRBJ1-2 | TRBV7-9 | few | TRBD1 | TGTGCCAGCAGCGGCCGCGACAGGGTTAACTATGGCTACACCTTC | CASSGRDRVNYGYTF
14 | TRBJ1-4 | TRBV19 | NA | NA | TGTGCCAGTAGCGGGATGGCAACTAATGAAAAACTGTTTTTT | CASSGMATNEKLFF
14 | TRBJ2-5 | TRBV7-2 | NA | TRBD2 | TGTGCCAGCAGCTTAGCGGGAGGGGCCAAGACCCAGTACTTC | CASSLAGGAKTQYF
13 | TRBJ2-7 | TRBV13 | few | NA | TGTGCCAGCAGCTTAGGTAGTAGGGCCGAGCAGTACTTC | CASSLGSRAEQYF
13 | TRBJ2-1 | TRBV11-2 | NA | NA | TGTGCCAGCAGCGCTTTAGGTTACAATGGGCAGTTCTTC | CASSALGYNGQFF
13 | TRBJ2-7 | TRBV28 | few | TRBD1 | TGTGCCAGCAGAACAGGGGACCTCTACGAGCAGTACTTC | CASRTGDLYEQYF
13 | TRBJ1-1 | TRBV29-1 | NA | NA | TGCAGCGTTCTTAGGATTTCCAACACTGAAGCTTTCTTT | CSVLRISNTEAFF
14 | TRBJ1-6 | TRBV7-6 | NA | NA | TGTGCCAGCAGCTCGTTACAGGGTAACTCACCCCTCCACTTT | CASSSLQGNSPLHF
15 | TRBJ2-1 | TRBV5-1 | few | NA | TGCGCCAGCAGCTTGGATGGCGGGTTGGTCGCTGAGCAGTTCTTC | CASSLDGGLVAEQFF
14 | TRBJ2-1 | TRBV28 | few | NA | TGTGCCAGCAGTTTTCGATACAGGGAGAATGAGCAGTTCTTC | CASSFRYRENEQFF
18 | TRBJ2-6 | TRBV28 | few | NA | TGTGCCAGCAGTTTATTGGGCAGCCCACGCTCTGGGGCCAACGTCCTGACTTTC | CASSLLGSPRSGANVLTF
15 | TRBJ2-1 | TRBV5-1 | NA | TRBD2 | TGCGCCAGCACTTTAGCGGGGAGTCCGGGGGATGAGCAGTTCTTC | CASTLAGSPGDEQFF
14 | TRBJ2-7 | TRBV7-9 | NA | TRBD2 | TGTGCCAGCAGCCGTAGCGGGAGGGCCTACGAGCAGTACTTC | CASSRSGRAYEQYF
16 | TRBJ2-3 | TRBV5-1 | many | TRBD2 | TGCGCCAGCAGCTTGGGAGCGGGAGGGCCGACAGATACGCAGTATTTT | CASSLGAGGPTDTQYF
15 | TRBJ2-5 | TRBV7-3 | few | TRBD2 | TGTGCCAGCAGCATAGGACTAGCGGGCTTAGAGACCCAGTACTTC | CASSIGLAGLETQYF
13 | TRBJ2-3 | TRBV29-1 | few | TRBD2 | TGCAGCGTCGCCACTAGCGGCACAGATACGCAGTATTTT | CSVATSGTDTQYF
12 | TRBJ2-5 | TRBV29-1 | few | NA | TGCAGCGTTGAACGAGGGTCGGAGACCCAGTACTTC | CSVERGSETQYF
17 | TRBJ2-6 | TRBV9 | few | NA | TGTGCCAGCAGCTTGGGACCTTCCAACTCTGGGGCCAACGTCCTGACTTTC | CASSLGPSNSGANVLTF
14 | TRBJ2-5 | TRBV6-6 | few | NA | TGTGCCAGCAGTCCCGCCTCCAGCGGGGAGACCCAGTACTTC | CASSPASSGETQYF
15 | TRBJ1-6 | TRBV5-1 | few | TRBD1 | TGCGCCAGCAGCAGTACAGGGGGCGCGAATTCACCCCTCCACTTT | CASSSTGGANSPLHF
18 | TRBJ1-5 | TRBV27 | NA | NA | TGTGCCAGCAGTACCCAGGAGGACGGCGGGGGTAGGCTTCTGTCCCAGCATTTT | CASSTQEDGGGRLLSQHF
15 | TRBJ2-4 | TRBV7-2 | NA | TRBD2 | TGTGCCAGCAGTAGTAGCGGGAGGCCCGGGGGCATTCAGTACTTC | CASSSSGRPGGIQYF
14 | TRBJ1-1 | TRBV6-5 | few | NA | TGTGCCAGCAGTTCCCCCGGACAGACCCTTGAAGCTTTCTTT | CASSSPGQTLEAFF
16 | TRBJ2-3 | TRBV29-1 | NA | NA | TGCAGCGTTGAAGAGGGTAACAGATTCTCCACAGATACGCAGTATTTT | CSVEEGNRFSTDTQYF
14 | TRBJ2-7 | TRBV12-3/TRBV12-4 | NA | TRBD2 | TGTGCCAGCAGTTTTCAAGGGACTACCTACGAGCAGTACTTC | CASSFQGTTYEQYF
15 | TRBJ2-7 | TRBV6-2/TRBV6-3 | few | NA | TGTGCCAGCAGTTACCAGTCCCAGGGAGACTACGAGCAGTACTTC | CASSYQSQGDYEQYF
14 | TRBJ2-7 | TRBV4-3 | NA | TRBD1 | TGCGCCAGCAGCCAGGGACAGAGAAAATACGAGCAGTACTTC | CASSQGQRKYEQYF
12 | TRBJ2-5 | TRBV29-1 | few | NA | TGCAGCGTTGAATGGGGGCAAGAGACCCAGTACTTC | CSVEWGQETQYF
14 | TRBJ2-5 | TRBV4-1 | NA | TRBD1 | TGCGCCAGCAGCCCGGAAGGACAGGAAGAGACCCAGTACTTC | CASSPEGQEETQYF
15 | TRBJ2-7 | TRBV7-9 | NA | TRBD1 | TGTGCCAGCAGCCCCCGCCGACAGGGGATTTACGAGCAGTACTTC | CASSPRRQGIYEQYF
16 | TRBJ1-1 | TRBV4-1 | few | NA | TGCGCCAGCAGCCAAGATTCTGGGGGCTATAGCACTGAAGCTTTCTTT | CASSQDSGGYSTEAFF
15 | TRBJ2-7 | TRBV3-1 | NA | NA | TGTGCCAGCAGCCAAGATGTGCGGAGCCCCTACGAGCAGTACTTC | CASSQDVRSPYEQYF
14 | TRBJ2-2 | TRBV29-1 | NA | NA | TGCAGCGTTGATACCGGGGTCGACACCGGGGAGCTGTTTTTT | CSVDTGVDTGELFF
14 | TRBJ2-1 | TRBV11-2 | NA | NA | TGTGCCAGCAGCTGGGACGGGATTAACAGTGAGCAGTTCTTC | CASSWDGINSEQFF
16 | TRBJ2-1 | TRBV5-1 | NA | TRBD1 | TGCGCCAGCAGCCCGATGTCCGGGACAGGGGGCAGTGAGCAGTTCTTC | CASSPMSGTGGSEQFF
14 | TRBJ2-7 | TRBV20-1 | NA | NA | TGCAGTGCTAGAGAATTCGGGACCGCCTACGAGCAGTACTTC | CSAREFGTAYEQYF
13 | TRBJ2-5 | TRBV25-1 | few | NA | TGTGCCAGCAGTCTCAGGGAAAATCTTGCCCAGTACTTC | CASSLRENLAQYF
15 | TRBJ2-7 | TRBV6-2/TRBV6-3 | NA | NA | TGTGCCAGCAGTAGGCCCCAAAATGGTGGCTACGAGCAGTACTTC | CASSRPQNGGYEQYF
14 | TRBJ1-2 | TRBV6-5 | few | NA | TGTGCCAGCAGTTCTAGGACAGCCAACTATGGCTACACCTTC | CASSSRTANYGYTF
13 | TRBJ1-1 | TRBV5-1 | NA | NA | TGCGCCAGCAAGGTTGAGGCAAACACTGAAGCTTTCTTT | CASKVEANTEAFF
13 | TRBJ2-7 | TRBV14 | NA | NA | TGTGCCAGCAGCCAAGTTCAGTCCTACGAGCAGTACTTC | CASSQVQSYEQYF
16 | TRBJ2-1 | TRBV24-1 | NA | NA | TGTGCCACCAGTGACCCCTATGATAGCGTATACAATGAGCAGTTCTTC | CATSDPYDSVYNEQFF
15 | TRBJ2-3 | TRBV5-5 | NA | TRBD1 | TGTGCCAGCAGCCACTGGGACAGGGGGCAAGATACGCAGTATTTT | CASSHWDRGQDTQYF
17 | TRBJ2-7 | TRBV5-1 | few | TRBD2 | TGCGCCAGCAGCTTGACCTCGCCGACTAGCGGGACCTACGAGCAGTACTTC | CASSLTSPTSGTYEQYF
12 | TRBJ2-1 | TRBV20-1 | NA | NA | TGCAGTGCTAGAGGGGATAGCAATGAGCAGCTCTTC | CSARGDSNEQLF
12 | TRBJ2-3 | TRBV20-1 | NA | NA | TGCAGTGCTAGGGCCTTAGGCGATACGCAGTATTTT | CSARALGDTQYF
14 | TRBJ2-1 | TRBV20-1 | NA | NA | TGCAGTGCTAGGGGTAGCGGCTCCTACAATGAGCAGTTCTTC | CSARGSGSYNEQFF